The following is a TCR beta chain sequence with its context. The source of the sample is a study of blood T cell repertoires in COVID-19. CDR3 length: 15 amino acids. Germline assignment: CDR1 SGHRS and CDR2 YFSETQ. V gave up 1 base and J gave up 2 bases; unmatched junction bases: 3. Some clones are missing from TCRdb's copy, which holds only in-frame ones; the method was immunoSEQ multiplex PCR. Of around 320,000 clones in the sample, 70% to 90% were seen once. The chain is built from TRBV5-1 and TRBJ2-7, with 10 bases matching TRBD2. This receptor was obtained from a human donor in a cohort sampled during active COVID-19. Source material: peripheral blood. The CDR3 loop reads CASSLILAGAYEQYF. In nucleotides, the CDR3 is TGCGCCAGCAGCTTGATTCTAGCGGGAGCCTACGAGCAGTACTTC.